The clone carrying this T cell receptor beta chain has just a few counts. Its matching antigen is unknown. No progression to ophthalmopathy over 18 months defined stable hyperthyroidism. Diagnosis used clinical symptoms, serum thyroxine, TRAb, thyroid ultrasound and orbital computed tomography. The CDR3 runs to 14 residues. Looked up from germline, CDR1 is SNHLY and CDR2 is FYNNEI. V shed 4 bases and J shed 0 bases, with 9 bases lying between them. This specimen comes from a study of Graves' ophthalmopathy and Graves' hyperthyroidism. Study summary: Peripheral blood (taken before any treatment) was collected at initial diagnosis.

General study results and limits: The model flagged ophthalmopathy progression at about 71% sensitivity and 72% to 85% specificity.

The study amplified TCR beta CDR3 regions using RNA transcripts. Scientists carried out first-round RT-PCR using HTBI primers and then a second-round multiplex PCR. From the multiplex PCR reads, TCRdb called clonotypes with MiXCR, one entry per CDR3 protein. This sample has some 370,000 distinct CDR3 sequences, with roughly 17% found just once. The rearrangement uses TRBV2 and TRBJ2-5; D is uncertain. This clonotype originated in an adult woman with stable Graves' hyperthyroidism. Material for sequencing was peripheral blood. This chain's CDR3 is CASSGRPYQETQYF. In DNA form, the CDR3 reads TGTGCCAGCAGTGGGAGACCGTACCAAGAGACCCAGTACTTC.